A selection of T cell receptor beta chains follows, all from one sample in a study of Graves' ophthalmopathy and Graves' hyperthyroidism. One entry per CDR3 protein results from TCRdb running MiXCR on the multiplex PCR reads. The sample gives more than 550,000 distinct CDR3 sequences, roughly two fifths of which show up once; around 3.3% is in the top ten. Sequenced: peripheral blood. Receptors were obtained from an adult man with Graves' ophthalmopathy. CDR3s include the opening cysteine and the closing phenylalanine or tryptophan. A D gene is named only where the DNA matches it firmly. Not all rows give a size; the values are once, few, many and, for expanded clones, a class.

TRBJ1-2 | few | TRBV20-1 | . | CSAPRGASEGYTF | TGCAGTGCCCCCCGGGGGGCAAGTGAGGGCTACACCTTC
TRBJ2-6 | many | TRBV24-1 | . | CATSLSGANVLTF | TGTGCCACCAGCCTTTCGGGGGCCAACGTCCTGACTTTC
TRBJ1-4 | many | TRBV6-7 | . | CATDGPVLLFF | TGTGCCACCGACGGACCCGTACTACTGTTTTTT
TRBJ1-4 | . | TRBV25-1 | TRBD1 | CASSEFWGTGTVHEKLFF | TGTGCCAGCAGTGAATTTTGGGGGACAGGGACGGTTCATGAAAAACTGTTTTTT
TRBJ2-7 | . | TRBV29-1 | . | CSVLVSTGEQYF | TGCAGCGTCCTTGTCAGCACCGGGGAGCAGTACTTC
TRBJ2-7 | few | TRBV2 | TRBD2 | CASSEFAGGPSEQYF | TGTGCCAGCAGTGAATTTGCGGGAGGGCCTAGCGAGCAGTACTTC
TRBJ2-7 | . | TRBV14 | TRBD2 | CASSQGLRGDPYEQYF | TGTGCCAGCAGCCAAGGTCTCCGGGGGGACCCCTACGAGCAGTACTTC
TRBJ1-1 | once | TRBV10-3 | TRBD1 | CGISPGQRNTEAFF | TGTGGCATCAGCCCGGGACAGAGGAACACTGAAGCTTTCTTT
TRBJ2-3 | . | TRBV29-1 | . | CSGASTDTQYF | TGCAGCGGGGCGAGCACAGATACGCAGTATTTT
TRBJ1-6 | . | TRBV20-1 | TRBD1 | CSAASTGGYSPLHF | TGCAGTGCAGCATCGACAGGGGGCTATTCACCCCTCCACTTT
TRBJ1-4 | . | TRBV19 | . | CASSTRGGNAEKLFF | TGTGCCAGTAGTACGAGGGGGGGAAATGCTGAAAAACTGTTTTTT
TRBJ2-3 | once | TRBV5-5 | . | CASRATDTQYF | TGTGCCAGCAGGGCGACAGATACGCAGTATTTT
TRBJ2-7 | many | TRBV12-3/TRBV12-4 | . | CASSNEGGSGEQYF | TGTGCCAGCAGTAACGAAGGGGGTTCTGGGGAGCAGTACTTC
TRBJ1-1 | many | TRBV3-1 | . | CASSQGVNTEAFF | TGTGCCAGCAGCCAAGGAGTGAACACTGAAGCTTTCTTT
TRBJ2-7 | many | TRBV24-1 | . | CATPRIWTQGSYEQYF | TGTGCCACCCCACGAATCTGGACGCAGGGATCCTACGAGCAGTACTTC
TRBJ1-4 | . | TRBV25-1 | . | CASSSPRDGSTNEKLFF | TGTGCCAGCAGTTCCCCCCGGGACGGATCAACTAATGAAAAACTGTTTTTT
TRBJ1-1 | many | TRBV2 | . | CASRGDGGLREAFF | TGTGCCAGCAGGGGGGATGGGGGCCTAAGAGAAGCTTTCTTT
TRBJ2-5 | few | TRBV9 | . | CASSVGQYETQYF | TGTGCCAGCAGCGTAGGTCAGTATGAGACCCAGTACTTC
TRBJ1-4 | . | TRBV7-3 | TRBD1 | CASSSGQGSREKLFF | TGTGCCAGCAGCTCGGGACAGGGGAGTCGGGAAAAACTGTTTTTT
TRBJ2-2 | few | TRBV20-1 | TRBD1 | CSAKGQPTGELFF | TGCAGTGCTAAGGGACAGCCCACCGGGGAGCTGTTTTTT
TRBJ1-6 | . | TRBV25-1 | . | CASRMKQGRNSPLHF | TGTGCCAGCAGAATGAAACAGGGTCGGAATTCACCCCTCCACTTT
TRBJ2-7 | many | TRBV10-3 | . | CAISEALYEQYF | TGTGCCATCAGTGAGGCCCTTTACGAGCAGTACTTC
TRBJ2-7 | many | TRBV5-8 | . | CAMEQEGEQYF | TGTGCCATGGAGCAGGAAGGGGAGCAGTACTTC
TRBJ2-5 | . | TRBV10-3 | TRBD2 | CAMGLAGDQETQYF | TGTGCCATGGGACTAGCGGGGGATCAAGAGACCCAGTACTTC
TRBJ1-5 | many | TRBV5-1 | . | CASSLTGGIRPQHF | TGCGCCAGCAGCTTGACAGGAGGAATCAGGCCCCAGCATTTT
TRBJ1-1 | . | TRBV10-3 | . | CAISEDPGSTEAFF | TGTGCCATCAGTGAGGACCCAGGGAGCACTGAAGCTTTCTTT
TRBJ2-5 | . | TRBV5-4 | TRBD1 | CASSSFGDRALKETQYF | TGTGCCAGCAGCTCCTTCGGGGACAGAGCGTTGAAAGAGACCCAGTACTTC
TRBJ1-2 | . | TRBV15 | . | CVTSSGGGGYGYTF | TGTGTCACCAGCAGCGGCGGAGGGGGCTATGGCTACACCTTC
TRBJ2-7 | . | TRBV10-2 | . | CASSSPPKGAYEQYF | TGCGCCAGCAGCTCACCCCCGAAGGGAGCCTACGAGCAGTACTTC
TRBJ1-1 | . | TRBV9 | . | CASSVEGGGTEAFF | TGTGCCAGCAGCGTAGAGGGGGGTGGCACTGAAGCTTTCTTT
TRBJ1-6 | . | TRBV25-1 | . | CASSLSQGVENSPLHF | TGTGCCAGCTCACTGAGTCAGGGTGTGGAGAATTCACCCCTCCACTTT
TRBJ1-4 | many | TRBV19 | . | CASSVSAGTTNEKLFF | TGTGCCAGTAGCGTGTCTGCTGGGACAACTAATGAAAAACTGTTTTTT
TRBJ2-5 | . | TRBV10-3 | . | CAIRGTGAIETQYF | TGTGCCATCAGGGGAACTGGAGCGATCGAGACCCAGTACTTC
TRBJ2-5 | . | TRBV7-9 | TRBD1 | CASSRHPGQGSETQYF | TGTGCCAGCAGCAGGCACCCGGGACAGGGGAGCGAGACCCAGTACTTC
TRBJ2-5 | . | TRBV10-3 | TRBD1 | CATIPRSEGARETQYF | TGTGCCACCATCCCTCGGAGCGAGGGGGCCAGGGAGACCCAGTACTTC
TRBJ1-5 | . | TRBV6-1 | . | CAWSAGGEQPQHF | TGTGCCTGGAGTGCGGGGGGCGAACAGCCCCAGCATTTT
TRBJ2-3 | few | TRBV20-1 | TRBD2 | CSASPLAGGGGDTQYF | TGCAGTGCTAGCCCTCTTGCGGGAGGGGGAGGCGATACGCAGTATTTT
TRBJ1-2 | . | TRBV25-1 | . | CASRADGYTF | TGTGCCAGCAGGGCTGATGGCTACACCTTC
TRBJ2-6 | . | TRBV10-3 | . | CAISGRGVHVLTF | TGTGCCATCAGTGGGAGGGGGGTCCACGTCCTGACTTTC
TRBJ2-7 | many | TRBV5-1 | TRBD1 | CASSVSGTGQYEQYF | TGCGCCAGCAGCGTCTCCGGGACGGGACAGTACGAGCAGTACTTC
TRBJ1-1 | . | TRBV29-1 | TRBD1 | CASTWTGSSEAFF | TGCGCCAGCACCTGGACAGGGTCTTCCGAAGCTTTCTTT
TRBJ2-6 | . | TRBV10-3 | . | CAISVGPRDSGTNVLTF | TGTGCCATCAGTGTAGGACCCCGAGACTCCGGGACCAACGTCCTGACCTTC
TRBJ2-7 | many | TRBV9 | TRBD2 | CASSEGGTSGYEQYF | TGTGCCAGCAGCGAGGGGGGGACTAGCGGATACGAGCAGTACTTC
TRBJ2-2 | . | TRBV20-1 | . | CSASPPGPWLKHGELFF | TGCAGTGCTAGTCCACCGGGACCCTGGTTGAAACACGGGGAGCTGTTTTTT
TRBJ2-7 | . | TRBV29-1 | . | CSGSSYEQYF | TGCAGCGGGAGTAGCTACGAGCAGTACTTC
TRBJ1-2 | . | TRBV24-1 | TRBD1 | CATSNMGQGYGYTF | TGTGCCACCAGTAACATGGGACAGGGATATGGCTACACCTTC